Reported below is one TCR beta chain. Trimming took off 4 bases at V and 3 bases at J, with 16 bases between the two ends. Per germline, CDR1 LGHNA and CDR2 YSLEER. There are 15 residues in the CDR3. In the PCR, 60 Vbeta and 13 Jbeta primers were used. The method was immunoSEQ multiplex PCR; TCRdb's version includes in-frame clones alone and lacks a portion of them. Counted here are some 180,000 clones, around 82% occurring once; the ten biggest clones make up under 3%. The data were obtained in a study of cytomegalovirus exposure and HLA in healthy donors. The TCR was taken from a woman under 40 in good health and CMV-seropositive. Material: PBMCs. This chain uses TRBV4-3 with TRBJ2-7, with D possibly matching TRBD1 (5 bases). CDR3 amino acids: CASSPRRQTYYEQYF. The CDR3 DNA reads TGCGCCAGCAGCCCTCGTCGACAGACATACTACGAGCAGTACTTC.